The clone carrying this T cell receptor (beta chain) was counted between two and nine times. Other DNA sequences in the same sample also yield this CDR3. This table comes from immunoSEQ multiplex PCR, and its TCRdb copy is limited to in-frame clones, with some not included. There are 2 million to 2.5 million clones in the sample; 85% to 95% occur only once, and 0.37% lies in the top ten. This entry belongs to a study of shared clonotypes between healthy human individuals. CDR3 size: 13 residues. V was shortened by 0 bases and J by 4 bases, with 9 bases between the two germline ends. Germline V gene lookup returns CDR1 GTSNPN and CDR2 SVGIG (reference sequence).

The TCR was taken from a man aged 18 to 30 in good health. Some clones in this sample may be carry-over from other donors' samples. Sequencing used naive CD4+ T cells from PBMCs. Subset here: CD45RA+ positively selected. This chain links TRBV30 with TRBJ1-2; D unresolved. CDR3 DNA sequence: TGTGCCTGGAGTGTGGGTACCGGCTATGGCTACACCTTC. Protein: CAWSVGTGYGYTF.